This TCR beta chain was documented in a study of T cells expressing NK-cell markers. Across the whole study: In the group of eight sequenced donors, seven were HCMV-seropositive and one was seronegative.

The CDR3 runs to 11 residues. Per germline, CDR1 KGHDR and CDR2 SFDVKD. Study-level points and caveats: Of the CD8+ T cell pool in roughly six donors, roughly 1.0-7.5% was accounted for by dominant NKG2C+ clonotypes. The CD3+CD56-NKG2C+ fraction was also led by these clonotypes in several donors.

Making the TCR beta cDNA relied on 5'RACE template switching with UMIs. Each CDR3 protein gets one entry in TCRdb, which reprocessed the 5' RACE reads and gives no DNA. The sample's table shows about 30,000 distinct CDR3 sequences. In the case of this clonotype: Its target is not known.

This TCR was recovered from a woman aged 18 to 75 in good health. The rearrangement links TRBV24-1 to TRBJ2-1. The sample consisted of blood T cells: a sorted CD56 or NKG2C T cell subset, CD4+ or CD8+ T cells, or bulk PBMC T cells (not recorded which). CDR3: CATSDRNEQFF.